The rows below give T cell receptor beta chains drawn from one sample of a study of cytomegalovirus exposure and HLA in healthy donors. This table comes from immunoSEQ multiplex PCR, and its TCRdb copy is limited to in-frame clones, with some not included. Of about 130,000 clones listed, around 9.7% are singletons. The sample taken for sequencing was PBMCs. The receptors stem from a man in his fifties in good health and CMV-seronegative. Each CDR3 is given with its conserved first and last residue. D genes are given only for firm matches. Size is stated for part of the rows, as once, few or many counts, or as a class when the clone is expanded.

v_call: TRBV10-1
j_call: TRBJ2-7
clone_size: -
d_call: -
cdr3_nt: TGCGCCAGCAGTGAGGACAGAGCCTACGAGCAGTACTTC
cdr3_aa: CASSEDRAYEQYF

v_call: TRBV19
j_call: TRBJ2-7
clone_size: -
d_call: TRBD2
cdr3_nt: TGTGCCAGTAGTGAAAAGCCGGGAGGAAAATTCTACGAGCAGTACTTC
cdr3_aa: CASSEKPGGKFYEQYF

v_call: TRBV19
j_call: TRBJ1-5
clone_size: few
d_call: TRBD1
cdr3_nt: TGTGCCAGTAGTGGGACAGGGATGAGTCAGCCCCAGCATTTT
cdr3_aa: CASSGTGMSQPQHF

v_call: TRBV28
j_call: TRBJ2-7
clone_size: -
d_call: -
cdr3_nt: TGTGCCAGCAGCCCCCGGCCACTCCAGGCCGAGCAGTACTTC
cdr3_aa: CASSPRPLQAEQYF

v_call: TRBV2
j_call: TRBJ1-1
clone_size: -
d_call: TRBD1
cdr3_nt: TGTGCCAGCAGGGGACAGGGTTTCGTGAACACTGAAGCTTTCTTT
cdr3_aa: CASRGQGFVNTEAFF

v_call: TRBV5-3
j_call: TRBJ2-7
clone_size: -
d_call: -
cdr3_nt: TGTGCCAGAAGCCAGAAAGGGGGCTACGAGCAGTACTTC
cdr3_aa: CARSQKGGYEQYF

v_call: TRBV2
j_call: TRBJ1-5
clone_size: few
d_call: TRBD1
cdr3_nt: TGTGCCAGCAGTGTGAGGGGGCGAGGCAATCAGCCCCAGCATTTT
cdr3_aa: CASSVRGRGNQPQHF

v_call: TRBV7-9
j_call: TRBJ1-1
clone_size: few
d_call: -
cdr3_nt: TGTGCCAGCAGCTTAGATTGGGGGGGGCTGGACACTGAAGCTTTCTTT
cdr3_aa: CASSLDWGGLDTEAFF

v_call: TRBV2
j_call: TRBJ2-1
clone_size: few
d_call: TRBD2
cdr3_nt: TGTGCCAGCACTAGGGGACTAGCGGGACTGAACAATGAGCAGTTCTTC
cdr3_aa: CASTRGLAGLNNEQFF

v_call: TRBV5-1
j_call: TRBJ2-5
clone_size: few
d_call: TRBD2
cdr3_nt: TGCGCCAGCAGCTTTCGTCCCTTTGGCGGGAGGGACGAGACCCAGTACTTC
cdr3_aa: CASSFRPFGGRDETQYF

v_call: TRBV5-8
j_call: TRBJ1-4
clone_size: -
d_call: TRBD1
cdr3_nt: TGTGCCAGCAGCTTGGACAGGGGAGGTGAAAAACTGTTTTTT
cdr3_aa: CASSLDRGGEKLFF

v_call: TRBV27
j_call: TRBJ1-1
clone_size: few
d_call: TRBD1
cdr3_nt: TGTGCCAGCAGTCAACAATGGGGACAGGTTAGCGAAGCTTTCTTT
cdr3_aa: CASSQQWGQVSEAFF

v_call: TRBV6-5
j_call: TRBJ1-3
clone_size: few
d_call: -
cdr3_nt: TGTGCCAGCAGACAGGCAAGCTCTGGAAACACCATATATTTT
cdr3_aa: CASRQASSGNTIYF

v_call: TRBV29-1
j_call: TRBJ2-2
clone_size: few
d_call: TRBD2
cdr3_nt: TGCAGCGTTGAAGATCCACTAGCGGGAGGGACCGGGGAGCTGTTTTTT
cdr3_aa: CSVEDPLAGGTGELFF

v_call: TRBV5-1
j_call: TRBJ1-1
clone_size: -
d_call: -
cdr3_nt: TGCGCCAGCAGTCGTACAGGGTCGGGCACTGAAGCTTTCTTT
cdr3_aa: CASSRTGSGTEAFF

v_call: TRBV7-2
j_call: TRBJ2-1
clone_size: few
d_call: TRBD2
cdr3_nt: TGTGCCAGCAGCGTACTAGCGGGGCTTTTAGGGGAGCAGTTCTTC
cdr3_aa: CASSVLAGLLGEQFF

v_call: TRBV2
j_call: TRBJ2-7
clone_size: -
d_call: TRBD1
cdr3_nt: TGTGCCAGCAGTTTACCGGGGACAGGGGAGTCCGAGCAGTACTTC
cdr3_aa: CASSLPGTGESEQYF

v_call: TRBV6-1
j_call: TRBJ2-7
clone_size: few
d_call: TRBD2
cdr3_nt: TGTGCCAGCAGCGCTACTAGCGGGAGTTCCTACGAGCAGTACTTC
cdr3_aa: CASSATSGSSYEQYF

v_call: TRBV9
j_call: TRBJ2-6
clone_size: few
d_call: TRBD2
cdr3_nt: TGTGCCAGCAGCGTAGGGTCCGTATCACGGGCAGCGGGAGCTGGGGCCAACGTCCTGACTTTC
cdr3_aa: CASSVGSVSRAAGAGANVLTF

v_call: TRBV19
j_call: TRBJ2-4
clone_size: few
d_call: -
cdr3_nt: TGTGCCAGTAGTGTCCCTCTAGCCAAAAACATTCAGTACTTC
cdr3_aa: CASSVPLAKNIQYF

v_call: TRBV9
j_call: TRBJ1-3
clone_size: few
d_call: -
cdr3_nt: TGTGCCAGCAGCACCGCGGGAGGGGCGCCGGGAAACACCATATATTTT
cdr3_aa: CASSTAGGAPGNTIYF

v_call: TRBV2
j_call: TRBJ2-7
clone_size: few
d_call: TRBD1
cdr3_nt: TGTGCCAGCAGTGGGGGACAGGGCTACGAGCAGTACTTC
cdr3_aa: CASSGGQGYEQYF